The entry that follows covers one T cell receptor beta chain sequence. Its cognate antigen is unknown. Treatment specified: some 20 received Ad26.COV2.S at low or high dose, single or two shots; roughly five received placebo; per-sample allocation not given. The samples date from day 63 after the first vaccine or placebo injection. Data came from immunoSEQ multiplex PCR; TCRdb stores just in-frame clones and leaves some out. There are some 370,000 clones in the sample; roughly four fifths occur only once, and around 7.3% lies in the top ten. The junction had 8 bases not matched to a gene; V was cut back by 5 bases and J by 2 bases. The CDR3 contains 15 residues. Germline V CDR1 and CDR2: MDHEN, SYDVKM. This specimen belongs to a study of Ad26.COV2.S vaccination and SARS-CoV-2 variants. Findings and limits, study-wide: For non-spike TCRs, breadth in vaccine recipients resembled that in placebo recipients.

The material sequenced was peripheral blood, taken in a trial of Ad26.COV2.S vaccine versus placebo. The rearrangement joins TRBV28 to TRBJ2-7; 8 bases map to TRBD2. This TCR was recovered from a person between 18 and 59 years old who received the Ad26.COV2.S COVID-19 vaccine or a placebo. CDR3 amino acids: CASSALAGRTYEQYF. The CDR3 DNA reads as TGTGCCAGCAGTGCTTTAGCGGGGCGCACCTACGAGCAGTACTTC.